This T cell receptor beta chain was captured by sequencing in a study of T cells in Graves' hyperthyroidism and ophthalmopathy. TCR beta CDR3 regions were amplified from RNA. HTBI primers drove first-round RT-PCR of the TCR CDR3. TCRdb redid the calling of the multiplex PCR reads with MiXCR, one entry per CDR3 protein. This sample has a few hundred thousand distinct CDR3 sequences; about 15% occur once, and the top ten carry around 6.6%. Of note for this clonotype: Its specificity is unknown. With a much larger clone just one base away, this may be a read error.

It was considered stable Graves' hyperthyroidism when ophthalmopathy did not progress within 18 months. Patients with uncontrolled infections, other autoimmune diseases, pregnancy or lactation were excluded. Orbital computed tomography, thyroid ultrasound, serum thyroxine and TRAb, and clinical symptoms together informed the diagnoses. Overall study results and limits: Ophthalmopathy was identified by the model a median about 6.8 months ahead of onset.

Germline loops: CDR1 MDHEN, CDR2 SYDVKM. The CDR3 sequence is 15 residues long. The sequence derives from a woman aged 25-40 years with Graves' hyperthyroidism. The rearrangement links TRBV28 to TRBJ2-3; perhaps TRBD2 as D (6 bases). Material for sequencing was blood. Here the CDR3 DNA reads TGTGCCAGCAGTTCCAACCCGGGACTCCAAGATACGCAGTGTTTT. It specifies CASSSNPGLQDTQCF.